This T cell receptor beta chain was documented in a study of blood T cell repertoires in COVID-19. This table comes from immunoSEQ multiplex PCR, and its TCRdb copy is limited to in-frame clones, with some not included. The profile shows about 250,000 clones, roughly 89% of them singletons. Trimming cost V 5 bases and J 0 bases; bases outside gene matches: 13. The CDR3 runs 17 residues. The germline CDR1 and CDR2 sequences are SQVTM and ANQGSEA. This TCR came from a middle-aged woman who had recovered from COVID-19. Specimen: peripheral blood. The chain has TRBV29-1 and TRBJ2-3; TRBD2 aligns across 8 bases. As DNA, the CDR3 is TGCAGCGTTCTACTAGCGGCACCCAAACTTAGCACAGATACGCAGTATTTT. Its protein is CSVLLAAPKLSTDTQYF.